The present TCR beta chain was sequenced within a study of T-cell reconstitution after alpha-beta-depleted transplantation in children. CDR1 and CDR2 from the germline V gene are LGHNA and YSLEER. Losses at the gene ends were 6 bases for V and 5 bases for J; bases not matched to a gene: 8. The CDR3 length is 15 residues. This clonotype was counted many times. Library preparation (for TCRbeta) was performed with unique molecular identifiers. TCRdb reprocessed the PCR reads via MiXCR and lists one record per CDR3 protein. The sample yields 260,000 or so distinct CDR3 sequences, around 12% seen once. The source of this sequence is a human donor who donated a stem cell graft to a child with acute lymphoblastic leukemia. V gene TRBV4-3 combines with J gene TRBJ2-5, with 11 bases aligning to TRBD1. Sequenced here: PBMCs from the stem cell graft donor, sampled from the stem cell graft. The CDR3 bases are TGCGCCAGCAGTCCTACCGGGACAGGGGGGGAGACCCAGTACTTC. It translates to CASSPTGTGGETQYF.